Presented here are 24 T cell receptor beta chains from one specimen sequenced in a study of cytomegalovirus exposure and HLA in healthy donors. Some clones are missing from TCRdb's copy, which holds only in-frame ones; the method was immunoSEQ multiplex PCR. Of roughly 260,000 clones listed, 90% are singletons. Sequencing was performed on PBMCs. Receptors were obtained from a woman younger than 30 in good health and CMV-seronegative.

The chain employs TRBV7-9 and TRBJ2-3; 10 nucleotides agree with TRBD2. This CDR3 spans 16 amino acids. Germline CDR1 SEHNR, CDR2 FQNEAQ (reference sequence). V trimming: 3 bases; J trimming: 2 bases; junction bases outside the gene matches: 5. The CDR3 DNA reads TGTGCCAGCAGCTTTGAGCGGGGGGGCCCCACAGATACGCAGTATTTT. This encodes CASSFERGGPTDTQYF. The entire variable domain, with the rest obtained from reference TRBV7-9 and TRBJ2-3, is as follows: DTGVSQNPRHKITKRGQNVTFRCDPISEHNRLYWYRQTLGQGPEFLTYFQNEAQLEKSRLLSDRFSAERPKGSFSTLEIQRTEQGDSAMYLCASSFERGGPTDTQYFGPGTRLTVL.

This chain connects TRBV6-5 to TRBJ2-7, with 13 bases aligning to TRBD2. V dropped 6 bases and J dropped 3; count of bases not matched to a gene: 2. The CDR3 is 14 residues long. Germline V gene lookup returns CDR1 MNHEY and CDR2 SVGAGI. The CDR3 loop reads CASRWTSGGYEQYF. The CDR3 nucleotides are TGTGCCAGCAGATGGACTAGCGGGGGCTACGAGCAGTACTTC.

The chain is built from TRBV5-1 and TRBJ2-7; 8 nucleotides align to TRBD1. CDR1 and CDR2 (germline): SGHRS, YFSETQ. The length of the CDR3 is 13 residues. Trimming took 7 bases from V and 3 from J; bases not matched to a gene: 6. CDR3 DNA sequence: TGCGCCAGCCCGCGAGGACAGGGCTACGAGCAGTACGTC. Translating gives CASPRGQGYEQYV.

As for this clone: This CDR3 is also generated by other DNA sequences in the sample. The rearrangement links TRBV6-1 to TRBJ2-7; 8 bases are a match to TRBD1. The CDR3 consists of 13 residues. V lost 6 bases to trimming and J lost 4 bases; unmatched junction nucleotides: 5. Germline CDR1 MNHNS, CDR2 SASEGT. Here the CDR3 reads CASRGQGGYEQYV. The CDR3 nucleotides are TGTGCCAGCAGAGGACAGGGCGGGTACGAGCAGTACGTC.

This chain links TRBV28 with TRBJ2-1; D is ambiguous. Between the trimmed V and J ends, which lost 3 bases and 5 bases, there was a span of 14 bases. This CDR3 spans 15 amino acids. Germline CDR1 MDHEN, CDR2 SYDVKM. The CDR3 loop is CASSFPSLANNEQFF. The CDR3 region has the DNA TGTGCCAGCAGTTTTCCGTCTCTCGCTAACAATGAGCAGTTCTTC.

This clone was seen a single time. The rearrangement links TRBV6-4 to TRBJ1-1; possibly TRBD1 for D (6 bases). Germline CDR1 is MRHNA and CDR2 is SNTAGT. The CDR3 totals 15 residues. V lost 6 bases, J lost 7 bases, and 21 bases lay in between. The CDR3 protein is CASSPRTAVRGEAFF. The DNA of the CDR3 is TGTGCCAGCAGCCCTAGGACAGCCGTGAGGGGTGAAGCTTTCTTT.

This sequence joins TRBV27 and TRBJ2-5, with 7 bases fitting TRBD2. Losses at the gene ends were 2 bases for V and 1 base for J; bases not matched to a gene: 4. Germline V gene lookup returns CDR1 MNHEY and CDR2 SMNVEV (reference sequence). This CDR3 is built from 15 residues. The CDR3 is CASSLNSGGQETQYF. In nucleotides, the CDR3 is TGTGCCAGCAGTTTAAATTCGGGGGGCCAAGAGACCCAGTACTTC.

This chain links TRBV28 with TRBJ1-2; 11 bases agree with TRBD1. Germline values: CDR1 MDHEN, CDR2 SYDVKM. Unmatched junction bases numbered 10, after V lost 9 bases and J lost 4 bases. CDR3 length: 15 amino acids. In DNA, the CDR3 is TGTGCCAGTAAGACCGGGACAGGGGGAGGCTATGGCTACACCTTC. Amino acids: CASKTGTGGGYGYTF.

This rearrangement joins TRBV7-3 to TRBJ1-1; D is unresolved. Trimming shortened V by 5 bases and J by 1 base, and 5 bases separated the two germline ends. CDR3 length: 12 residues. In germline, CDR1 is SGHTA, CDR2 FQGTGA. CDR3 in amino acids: CASSAQNTEAFF. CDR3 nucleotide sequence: TGTGCCAGCAGCGCACAGAACACTGAAGCTTTCTTT.

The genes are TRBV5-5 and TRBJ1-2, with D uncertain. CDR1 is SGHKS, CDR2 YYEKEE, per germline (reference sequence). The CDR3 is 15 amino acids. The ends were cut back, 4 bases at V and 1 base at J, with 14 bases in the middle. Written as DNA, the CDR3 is TGTGCCAGCAGCCCAACCGGAGGTTATAACTATGGCTACACCTTC. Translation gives CASSPTGGYNYGYTF.

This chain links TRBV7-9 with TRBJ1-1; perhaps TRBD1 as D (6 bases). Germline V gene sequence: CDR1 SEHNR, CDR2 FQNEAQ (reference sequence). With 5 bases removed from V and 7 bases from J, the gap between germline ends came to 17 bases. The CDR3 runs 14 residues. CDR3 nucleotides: TGTGCCAGCAGCCCAGGAGGGGGGGGTGATGAAGCTTTCTTT. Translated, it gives CASSPGGGGDEAFF.

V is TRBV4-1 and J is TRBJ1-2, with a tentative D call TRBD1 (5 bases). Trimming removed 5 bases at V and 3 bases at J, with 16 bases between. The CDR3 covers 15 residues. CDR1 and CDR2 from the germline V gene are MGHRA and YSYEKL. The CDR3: CASSTPGGSDYGYTF. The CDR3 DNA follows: TGCGCCAGCAGCACTCCGGGGGGGTCCGACTATGGCTACACCTTC.

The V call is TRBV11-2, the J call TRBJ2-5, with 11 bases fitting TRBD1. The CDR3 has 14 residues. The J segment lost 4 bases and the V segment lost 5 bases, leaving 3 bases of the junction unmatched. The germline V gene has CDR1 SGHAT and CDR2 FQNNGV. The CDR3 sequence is CASSRGTGGETQYF. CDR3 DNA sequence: TGTGCCAGCAGCCGTGGGACAGGGGGAGAGACCCAGTACTTC.

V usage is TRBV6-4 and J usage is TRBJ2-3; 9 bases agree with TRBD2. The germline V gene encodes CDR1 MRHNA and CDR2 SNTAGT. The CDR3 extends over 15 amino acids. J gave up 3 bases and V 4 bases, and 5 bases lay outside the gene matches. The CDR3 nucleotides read TGTGCCAGCAGTGTCGGGAGCGGGGGGACAGATACGCAGTATTTT. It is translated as CASSVGSGGTDTQYF.

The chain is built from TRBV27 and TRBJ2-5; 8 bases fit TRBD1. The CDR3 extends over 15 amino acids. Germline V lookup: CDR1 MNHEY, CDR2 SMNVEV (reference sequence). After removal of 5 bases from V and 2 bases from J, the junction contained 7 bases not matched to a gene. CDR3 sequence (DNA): TGTGCCAGCAGTGGCCCCGGGACAGGTCAAGAGACCCAGTACTTC. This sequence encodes CASSGPGTGQETQYF.

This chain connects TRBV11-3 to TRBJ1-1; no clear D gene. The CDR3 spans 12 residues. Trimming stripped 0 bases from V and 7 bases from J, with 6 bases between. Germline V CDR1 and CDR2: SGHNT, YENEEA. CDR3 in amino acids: CASSLETGEAFF. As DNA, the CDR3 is TGTGCCAGCAGCTTAGAAACGGGTGAAGCTTTCTTT.

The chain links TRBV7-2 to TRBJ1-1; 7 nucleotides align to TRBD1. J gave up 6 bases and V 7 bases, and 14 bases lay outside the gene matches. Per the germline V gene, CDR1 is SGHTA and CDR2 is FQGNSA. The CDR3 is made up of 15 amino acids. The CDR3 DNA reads TGTGCCAGCACGGGACAGATCCCTTCGAGGGCTGAAGCTTTCTTT. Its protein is CASTGQIPSRAEAFF.

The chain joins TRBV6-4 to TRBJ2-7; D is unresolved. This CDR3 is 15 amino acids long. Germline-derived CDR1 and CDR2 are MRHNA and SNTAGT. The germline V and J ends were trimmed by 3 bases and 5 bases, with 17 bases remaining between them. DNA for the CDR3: TGTGCCAGCAGTGAAATACGGAGCCCCTGGGACGAGCAGTACTTC. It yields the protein CASSEIRSPWDEQYF.

Written as DNA, the CDR3 is TGCGCCAGCAGCTTGGGACAGGAGAATTCACCCCTCCACTTT. It codes for CASSLGQENSPLHF. V usage is TRBV5-1 and J usage is TRBJ1-6, with D tentatively TRBD1 (6 bases). From germline, CDR1 is SGHRS and CDR2 YFSETQ. This CDR3 contains 14 residues. The V end lost 0 bases, the J end lost 7 bases, and 8 bases lay between the germline ends.

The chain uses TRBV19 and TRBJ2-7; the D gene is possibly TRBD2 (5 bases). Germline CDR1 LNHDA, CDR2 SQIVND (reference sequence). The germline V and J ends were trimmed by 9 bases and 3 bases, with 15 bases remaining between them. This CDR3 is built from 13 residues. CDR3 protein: CASSSHPVYEQYF. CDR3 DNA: TGTGCCAGCTCTAGCCACCCGGTCTACGAGCAGTACTTC.

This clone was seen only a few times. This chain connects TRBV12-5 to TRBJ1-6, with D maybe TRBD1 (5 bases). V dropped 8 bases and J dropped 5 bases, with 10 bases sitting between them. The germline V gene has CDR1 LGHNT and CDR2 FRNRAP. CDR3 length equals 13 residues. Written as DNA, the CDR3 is TGTGCTAGTCGAGCGGGGGATAATTCACCCCTCCACTTT. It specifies CASRAGDNSPLHF.

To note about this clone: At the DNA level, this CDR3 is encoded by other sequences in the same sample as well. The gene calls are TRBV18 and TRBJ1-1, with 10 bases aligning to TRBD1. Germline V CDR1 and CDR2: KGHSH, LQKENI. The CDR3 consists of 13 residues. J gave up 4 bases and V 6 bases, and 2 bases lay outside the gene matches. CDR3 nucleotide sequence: TGTGCCAGCTCCCGGACAGGGGGCACTGAAGCTTTCTTT. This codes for CASSRTGGTEAFF.

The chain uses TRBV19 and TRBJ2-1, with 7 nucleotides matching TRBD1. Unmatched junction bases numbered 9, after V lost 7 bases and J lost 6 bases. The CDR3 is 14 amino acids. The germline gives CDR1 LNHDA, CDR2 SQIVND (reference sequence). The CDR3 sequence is CASTSRQGTNEQFF. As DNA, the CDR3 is TGTGCCAGTACCTCGCGACAGGGTACCAATGAGCAGTTCTTC.

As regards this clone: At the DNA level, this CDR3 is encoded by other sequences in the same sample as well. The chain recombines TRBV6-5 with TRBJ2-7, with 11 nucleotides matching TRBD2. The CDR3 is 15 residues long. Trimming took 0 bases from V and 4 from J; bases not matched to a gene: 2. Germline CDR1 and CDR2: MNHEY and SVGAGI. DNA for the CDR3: TGTGCCAGCAGTTACTCGACTAGCGGGGTTTACGAGCAGTACTTC. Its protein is CASSYSTSGVYEQYF.